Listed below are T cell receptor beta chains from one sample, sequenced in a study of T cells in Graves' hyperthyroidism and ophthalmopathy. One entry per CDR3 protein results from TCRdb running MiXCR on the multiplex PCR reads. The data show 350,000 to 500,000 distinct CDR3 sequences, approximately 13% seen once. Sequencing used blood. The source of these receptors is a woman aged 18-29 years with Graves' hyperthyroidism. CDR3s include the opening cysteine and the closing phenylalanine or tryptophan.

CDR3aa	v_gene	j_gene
CASSRGDRGRLGGANVLTF	TRBV7-9	TRBJ2-6
CASSLTLTGGTHNEQFF	TRBV7-9	TRBJ2-1
CASSSGFRGDSYEQYF	TRBV28	TRBJ2-7
CASSGGSGGLETQYF	TRBV7-6	TRBJ2-5
CASSQSRRGYTEAFF	TRBV3-1	TRBJ1-1
CASSPLSQGATSGNTIYF	TRBV7-8	TRBJ1-3
CSAVGTEETQYF	TRBV20-1	TRBJ2-5
CASSIAAGNTDTQYF	TRBV19	TRBJ2-3
CASSQGWGGSGGEQYF	TRBV4-1	TRBJ2-7
CASSQDRGTGELFF	TRBV7-2	TRBJ2-2
CASSPPTGKGTDTQYF	TRBV18	TRBJ2-3
CAQGREAGELFF	TRBV10-3	TRBJ2-2
CASSLVIGALEQYF	TRBV11-2	TRBJ2-7
CASSYKGSAAGQDEQYF	TRBV6-6	TRBJ2-7
CAWSSGTIYNEQFF	TRBV30	TRBJ2-1
CASSGTGDEQFF	TRBV18	TRBJ2-1
CATSRDTIGQETQYF	TRBV15	TRBJ2-5
CASSDQGRNGYTF	TRBV12-3/TRBV12-4	TRBJ1-2
CASSIGTSGIYNEQFF	TRBV19	TRBJ2-1
CASSYRTVTGELFF	TRBV6-5	TRBJ2-2
CASSPLGQGNTIYF	TRBV6-1	TRBJ1-3
CASGNGRDTQYF	TRBV5-1	TRBJ2-3
CASSLEGTGSGQPQHF	TRBV5-1	TRBJ1-5
CASSFEREGRGDTQYF	TRBV7-2	TRBJ2-3
CSVDPWLAGVKGNEQFF	TRBV29-1	TRBJ2-1
CSVERGADTQYF	TRBV29-1	TRBJ2-3
CSVVGQAYEQYF	TRBV29-1	TRBJ2-7
CASSPYRLAGGGRGTDTQYF	TRBV7-9	TRBJ2-3
CAWSTGYYEQYF	TRBV30	TRBJ2-7